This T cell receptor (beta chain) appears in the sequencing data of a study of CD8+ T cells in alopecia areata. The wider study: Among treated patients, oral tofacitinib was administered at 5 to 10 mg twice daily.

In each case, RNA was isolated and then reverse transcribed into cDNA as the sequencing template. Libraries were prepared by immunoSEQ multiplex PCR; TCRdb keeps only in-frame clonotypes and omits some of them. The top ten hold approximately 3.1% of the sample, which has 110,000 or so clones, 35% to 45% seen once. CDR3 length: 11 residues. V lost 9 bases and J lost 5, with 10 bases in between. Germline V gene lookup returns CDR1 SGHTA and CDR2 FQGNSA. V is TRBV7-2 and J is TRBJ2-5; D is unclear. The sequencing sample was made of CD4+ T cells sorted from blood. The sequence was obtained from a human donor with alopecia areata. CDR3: CASLPSETQYF. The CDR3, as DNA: TGTGCCAGTCTGCCGTCGGAGACCCAGTACTTC.